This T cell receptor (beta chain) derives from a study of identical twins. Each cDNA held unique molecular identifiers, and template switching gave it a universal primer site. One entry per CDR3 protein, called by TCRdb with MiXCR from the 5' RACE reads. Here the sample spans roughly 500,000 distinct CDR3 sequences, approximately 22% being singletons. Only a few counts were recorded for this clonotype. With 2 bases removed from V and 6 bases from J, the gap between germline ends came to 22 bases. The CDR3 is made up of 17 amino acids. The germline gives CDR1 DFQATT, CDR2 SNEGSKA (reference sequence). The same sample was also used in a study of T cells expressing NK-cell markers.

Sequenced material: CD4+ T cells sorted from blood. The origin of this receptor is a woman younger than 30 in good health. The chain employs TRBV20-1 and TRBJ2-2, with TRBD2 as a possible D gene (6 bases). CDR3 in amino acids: CSARPEQAGAKPGELFF. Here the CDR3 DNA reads TGCAGTGCTAGACCAGAACAAGCGGGCGCCAAACCCGGGGAGCTGTTTTTT.